The clone carrying this T cell receptor (beta chain) has just a few counts. What it binds is unknown. These data are taken from a study of T-cell reconstitution after alpha-beta-depleted transplantation in children. General observations from the study: Several hundred expanded graft clones reportedly were the source of alpha-beta T cells about two months after transplant. Some patients owed their high day-60 TCRbeta diversity to surviving recipient T cells and thymic progenitors. T-cell numbers and diversity one year post-transplant derived largely from freshly generated T cells.

Preparation of the TCRbeta library was carried out with unique molecular identifiers. MiXCR, applied by TCRdb to the PCR reads, yields one record per CDR3 protein. The sample shows 700,000 to 950,000 distinct CDR3 sequences, approximately 15% of them seen only once. Germline CDR1 and CDR2: KGHDR and SFDVKD. The junction had 4 bases not matched to a gene; V was cut back by 1 base and J by 0 bases. The CDR3 extends over 17 amino acids. The chain links TRBV24-1 to TRBJ2-5; TRBD1 aligns across 10 bases. The sample was PBMCs, mostly from graft donor cells, taken 360 days after TCRalphabeta/CD19-depleted stem cell transplant. The receptor was isolated from a male patient between 5 and 17 years old who had a stem cell transplant for acute lymphoblastic leukemia, so the T cells may come from the graft donor. The CDR3 DNA sequence: TGTGCCACCAGTGATTTTCGGACAGGGGGGTACCAAGAGACCCAGTACTTC. This sequence encodes CATSDFRTGGYQETQYF.